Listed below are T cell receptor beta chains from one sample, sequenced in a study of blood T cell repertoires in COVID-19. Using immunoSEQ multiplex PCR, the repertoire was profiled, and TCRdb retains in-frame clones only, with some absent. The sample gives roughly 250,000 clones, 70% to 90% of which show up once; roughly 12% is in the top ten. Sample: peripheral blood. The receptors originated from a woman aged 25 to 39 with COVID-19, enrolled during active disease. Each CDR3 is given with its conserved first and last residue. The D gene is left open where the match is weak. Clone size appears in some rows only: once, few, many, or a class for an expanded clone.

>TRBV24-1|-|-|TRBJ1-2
TGTGCCACCAGTGACCCAGGTGGGGGGTTCGTCGATGGCTACACCTTC
CATSDPGGGFVDGYTF
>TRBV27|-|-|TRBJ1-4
TGTGCCAGCACCGCTAGCACTAATGAAAAACTGTTTTTT
CASTASTNEKLFF
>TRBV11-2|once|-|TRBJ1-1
TGTGCCAGCAGCCCACAGCCAGGCACTGAAGCTTTCTTT
CASSPQPGTEAFF
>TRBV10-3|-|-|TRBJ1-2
TGTGCCATCAGTGCGGGACCGGGGGTTTACGGCTACACCTTC
CAISAGPGVYGYTF
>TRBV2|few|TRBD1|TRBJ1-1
TGTGCCAGCAGTGTGAAGGCAGGGGGTTACACTGAAGCTTTCTTT
CASSVKAGGYTEAFF
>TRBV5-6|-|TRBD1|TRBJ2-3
TGTGCCAGCAGCTTGGCGGGACAGGGGGCGCGTGGGACGCAGTATTTT
CASSLAGQGARGTQYF
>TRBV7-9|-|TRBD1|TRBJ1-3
TGTGCCAGCAGCCCCGGGACAGCCTCTGGAAACACCATATATTTT
CASSPGTASGNTIYF
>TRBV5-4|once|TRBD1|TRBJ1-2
TGTGCCAGCAGCCTGACAGGGATTGACTATGGCTACACCTTC
CASSLTGIDYGYTF
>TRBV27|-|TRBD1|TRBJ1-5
TGTGCCAGCAGACGGACAGGGTTCGGCAATCAGCCCCAGCATTTT
CASRRTGFGNQPQHF
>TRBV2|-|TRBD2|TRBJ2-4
TGTGCCAGCAGGCAACCTAGGGCGGGAGGTCAAACCTTCGCCAAAAACATTCAGTACTTC
CASRQPRAGGQTFAKNIQYF
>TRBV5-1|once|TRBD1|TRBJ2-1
TGCGCCAGCAGCCCGGGACAGGGGATGGGCAATGAGCAGTTCTTC
CASSPGQGMGNEQFF
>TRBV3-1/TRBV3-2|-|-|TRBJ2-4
TGTGCCAGCAGCCAAAATAGCGGAGCCAAAAACATTCAGTACTTC
CASSQNSGAKNIQYF
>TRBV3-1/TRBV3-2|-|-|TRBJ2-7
TGTGCCAGCAGCCAAGGTCCGGGGGGCCCATACGAGCAGTACTTC
CASSQGPGGPYEQYF
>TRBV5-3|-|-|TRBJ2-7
TGTGCCAGAAGCTTACAGGGCTACGAGCAGTACTTC
CARSLQGYEQYF
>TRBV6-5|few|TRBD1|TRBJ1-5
TGTGCCAGCAGTTCCAGGGGGCTGGGTCAGCCCCAGCATTTT
CASSSRGLGQPQHF
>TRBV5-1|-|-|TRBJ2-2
TGCGCCAGCAGCTTCACAGGGACCGGGGAGCTGTTTTTT
CASSFTGTGELFF
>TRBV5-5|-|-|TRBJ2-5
TGTGCCAGCAGCTTACAGGGTATAGTGACCCAGTACTTC
CASSLQGIVTQYF
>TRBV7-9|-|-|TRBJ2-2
TGTGCCAGCAGCCAGGGGTTTAGGAACACCGGGGAGCTGTTTTTT
CASSQGFRNTGELFF
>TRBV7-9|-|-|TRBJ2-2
TGTGCCAGCAGCAGGAGCGGGGAGCTGTTTTTT
CASSRSGELFF
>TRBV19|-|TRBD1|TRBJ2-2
TGTGCCAGTACCAAGGGGACAGTAAACACCGGGGAGCTGTTTTTT
CASTKGTVNTGELFF
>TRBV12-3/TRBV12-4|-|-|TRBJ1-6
TGTGCCAGCGCTCTGGGAGGAAATTCACCCCTCCACTTT
CASALGGNSPLHF
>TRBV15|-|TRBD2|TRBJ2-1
TGTGCCACCAGCGAACGGGGGGTCTCCTACAATGAGCAGTTCTTC
CATSERGVSYNEQFF
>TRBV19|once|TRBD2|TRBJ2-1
TGTGCCAGTAGCTATCGTAGCGGGGGGGATATTGAGCAGTTCTTC
CASSYRSGGDIEQFF
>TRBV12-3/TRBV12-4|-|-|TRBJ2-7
TGTGCCAGCAGGGGAGCGTCCTACGAGCAGTACTTC
CASRGASYEQYF
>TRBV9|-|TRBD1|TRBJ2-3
TGTGCCAGCAGCGTTCTCTCTATCGTAGGGGGCCGAGGGGCAGATACGCAGTATTTT
CASSVLSIVGGRGADTQYF
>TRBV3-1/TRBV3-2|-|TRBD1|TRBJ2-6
TGTGCCAGCAGCCAAGCGGGACAGGGAGCTGGGGCCAACGTCCTGACTTTC
CASSQAGQGAGANVLTF
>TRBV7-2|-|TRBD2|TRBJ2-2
TGTGCCAGCAGCTGGCGCCTAGCGGGAGCCGGGGAGCTGTTTTTT
CASSWRLAGAGELFF
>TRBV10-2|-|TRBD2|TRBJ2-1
TGCGCCAGCAGTGATGAGCGGGGGGGTTACAATGAGCAGTTCTTC
CASSDERGGYNEQFF
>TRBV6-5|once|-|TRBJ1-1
TGTGCCAGCAGTTACGACGGAACAGCCTTGAACACTGAAGCTTTCTTT
CASSYDGTALNTEAFF
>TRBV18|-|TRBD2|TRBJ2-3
TGTGCCAGCTCACCAAGACTAGCGGGGACAACAGATACGCAGTATTTT
CASSPRLAGTTDTQYF
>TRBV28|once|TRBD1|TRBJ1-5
TGTGCCAGCAGCCGACAGGGGTGGCCCCAGCATTTT
CASSRQGWPQHF